Listed below are T cell receptor beta chains from one sample, sequenced in a study of blood T cells in healthy people across ages. MiXCR was run by TCRdb on the 5' RACE reads, yielding one entry per CDR3 protein. The sample lists roughly 1,300,000 distinct CDR3 sequences, approximately 59% occurring once. Input material: blood. Every receptor here comes from a young man in good health. CDR3s include the opening cysteine and the closing phenylalanine or tryptophan. The D gene is left open where the match is weak. Only some rows state a clone size, as once, few, many or a class for expanded clones.

TRBJ2-2,TRBD2,19,.,TRBV3-1,CASSHFRGSPGFNTGELFF,TGTGCCAGCAGCCATTTTCGCGGGAGCCCAGGATTTAACACCGGGGAGCTGTTTTTT
TRBJ2-2,.,12,.,TRBV10-3,CAIKQGTGELFF,TGTGCCATCAAACAGGGCACCGGGGAGCTGTTTTTT
TRBJ1-2,TRBD1,14,.,TRBV2,CASSSGQGLSGYTF,TGTGCCAGCAGCTCGGGACAGGGATTGTCTGGCTACACCTTC
TRBJ1-2,.,12,.,TRBV20-1,CSARGVLYGYTF,TGCAGTGCTAGGGGCGTCCTCTATGGCTACACCTTC
TRBJ2-1,TRBD1,14,few,TRBV20-1,CSAITGTGSNEQFF,TGCAGTGCTATAACCGGGACAGGATCTAATGAGCAGTTCTTC
TRBJ2-3,TRBD2,16,.,TRBV10-1,CASSENLAGPTDTQYF,TGCGCCAGCAGTGAGAACCTAGCGGGACCCACAGATACGCAGTATTTT
TRBJ1-5,TRBD1,16,.,TRBV5-1,CASSIGTGESNQPQHF,TGCGCCAGCAGCATCGGGACAGGCGAGAGCAATCAGCCCCAGCATTTT
TRBJ1-5,TRBD1,13,.,TRBV20-1,CSARQGLVQPQHF,TGCAGTGCTCGACAGGGGTTAGTTCAGCCCCAGCATTTT
TRBJ2-3,.,15,.,TRBV7-9,CASSLAAGGTDTQYF,TGTGCTAGCAGCTTAGCGGCAGGGGGCACAGATACGCAGTATTTT
TRBJ1-1,.,15,few,TRBV29-1,CSVEVPHRANTEAFF,TGCAGCGTTGAAGTCCCCCACAGGGCGAACACTGAAGCTTTCTTT
TRBJ1-2,TRBD1,19,.,TRBV10-3,CAISEPPYWGDRLNYGYTF,TGTGCCATCAGTGAGCCCCCGTACTGGGGGGACAGACTGAACTATGGCTACACCTTC
TRBJ2-2,TRBD1,16,once,TRBV2,CASSEWGTGNTGELFF,TGTGCCAGCAGTGAATGGGGGACAGGGAACACCGGGGAGCTGTTTTTT
TRBJ2-7,.,13,.,TRBV20-1,CSAGGQSLLEQYF,TGCAGTGCGGGGGGACAGTCCCTCTTGGAACAGTACTTC
TRBJ2-1,.,14,once,TRBV4-1,CASSRDRMVHEQIF,TGCGCCAGCAGCCGCGACCGTATGGTCCATGAGCAGATCTTC
TRBJ2-7,.,8,.,TRBV5-1,CASNSLYF,TGCGCCAGCAACTCCTTGTACTTC
TRBJ1-2,.,14,.,TRBV6-1,CASSQRGTNYGYTF,TGTGCCAGCAGCCAAAGAGGGACTAACTATGGCTACACCTTC
TRBJ1-4,TRBD1,15,.,TRBV5-5,CASSPTGTGEEKLFF,TGTGCCAGCTCACCGACCGGGACAGGCGAAGAAAAACTGTTTTTT
TRBJ2-7,.,13,.,TRBV12-3/TRBV12-4,CASTTGSHYEQYF,TGTGCCAGCACAACGGGATCCCACTACGAGCAGTACTTC
TRBJ2-7,.,16,.,TRBV10-3,CAISEFVGSRAYEQYF,TGTGCCATCAGTGAGTTCGTGGGATCTCGGGCCTACGAGCAGTACTTC
TRBJ1-2,.,12,once,TRBV12-3/TRBV12-4,CASSLGDYGHTF,TGTGCCAGCAGTTTAGGGGACTATGGCCACACCTTC
TRBJ2-7,.,15,.,TRBV3-1,CASSQDPMGLYEQYF,TGTGCCAGCAGCCAAGATCCCATGGGTTTGTACGAGCAGTACTTC
TRBJ2-2,.,14,few,TRBV28,CASSLLAPTGELFF,TGTGCCAGCAGTTTATTAGCTCCCACCGGGGAGCTGTTTTTT
TRBJ1-1,.,15,few,TRBV4-1,CASSHVSTGNTEAFF,TGCGCCAGCAGCCATGTCTCTACGGGGAACACTGAAGCTTTCTTT
TRBJ2-7,.,14,.,TRBV5-1,CASSFWTEAYEQYF,TGCGCCAGCAGCTTTTGGACAGAAGCCTACGAGCAGTACTTC
TRBJ2-7,.,16,.,TRBV7-9,CASSSTSSIRGYEQYF,TGTGCCAGCAGCTCTACTTCGAGTATCAGGGGCTACGAGCAGTACTTC
TRBJ2-1,.,20,.,TRBV12-3/TRBV12-4,CASSLVFLSSEARSYNEQFF,TGTGCCAGCAGTTTAGTTTTTTTATCTAGCGAGGCCAGAAGCTACAATGAGCAGTTCTTC
TRBJ2-1,.,14,.,TRBV20-1,CSASLTRPVNEQFF,TGCAGTGCTAGCCTGACTAGGCCGGTCAATGAGCAGTTCTTC
TRBJ1-4,.,14,.,TRBV12-3/TRBV12-4,CASSPGGAGEKLFF,TGTGCCAGCAGTCCTGGAGGGGCAGGCGAAAAACTGTTTTTT
TRBJ2-7,.,14,few,TRBV6-6,CASSYSIPAYEQYF,TGTGCCAGCAGTTACTCGATCCCAGCCTACGAGCAGTACTTC
TRBJ2-3,TRBD1,18,.,TRBV10-1,CASSSPGQGASSTDTQYF,TGCGCCAGCAGTTCTCCGGGACAGGGGGCCTCTAGCACAGATACGCAGTATTTT
TRBJ2-1,.,19,.,TRBV7-2,CASTLFLSPPGSSYNEQFF,TGTGCCAGCACCCTCTTTTTGTCCCCCCCCGGAAGCTCCTACAATGAGCAGTTCTTC
TRBJ1-1,TRBD1,19,.,TRBV6-2/TRBV6-3,CASSSTPDRGGSMNTEAFF,TGTGCCAGCAGTTCAACCCCCGACAGGGGTGGGTCCATGAACACTGAAGCTTTCTTT
TRBJ1-1,.,15,few,TRBV10-3,CAISVREGPNTEAFF,TGTGCCATCAGTGTCCGGGAGGGTCCGAACACTGAAGCTTTCTTT
TRBJ1-5,.,15,.,TRBV4-1,CASSQAGGLDQPQHF,TGCGCCAGCAGCCAGGCGGGAGGGTTAGATCAGCCCCAGCATTTT
TRBJ2-7,.,11,.,TRBV20-1,CSASNPDEQYF,TGCAGTGCGTCGAACCCCGACGAGCAGTACTTC
TRBJ2-2,TRBD1,15,.,TRBV7-2,CASSGRTGPTGELFF,TGTGCCAGCAGCGGCCGGACAGGTCCCACCGGGGAGCTGTTTTTT
TRBJ2-5,.,16,.,TRBV2,CASSEAVVSPQETQYF,TGTGCCAGCAGTGAAGCGGTGGTCTCTCCTCAAGAGACCCAGTACTTC
TRBJ2-5,TRBD2,13,.,TRBV6-1,CASNRLAQETQYF,TGTGCCAGCAATCGACTAGCGCAAGAGACCCAGTACTTC
TRBJ2-7,.,15,few,TRBV27,CASSFRGLPSYEQYF,TGTGCCAGCAGTTTTCGGGGGCTACCCTCCTACGAGCAGTACTTC
TRBJ2-3,.,17,.,TRBV4-3,CASSQEGPADRTDTQYF,TGCGCCAGCAGCCAAGAAGGGCCAGCGGACCGCACAGATACGCAGTATTTT
TRBJ2-7,.,17,.,TRBV7-9,CASPHPAVSSWSHEQYF,TGTGCCAGCCCACATCCAGCAGTTTCGTCGTGGTCTCACGAGCAGTACTTC
TRBJ2-7,.,12,.,TRBV20-1,CSARMATVEQYF,TGCAGTGCTAGGATGGCCACCGTGGAGCAGTACTTC
TRBJ2-1,.,14,.,TRBV6-2/TRBV6-3,CASSLLRQNNEQFF,TGTGCCAGCAGTTTACTCAGACAGAACAATGAGCAGTTCTTC
TRBJ1-4,.,15,.,TRBV5-1,CASSLVGAVGEKLFF,TGCGCCAGCAGCTTGGTGGGGGCTGTAGGGGAAAAACTGTTTTTT
TRBJ2-3,TRBD2,14,once,TRBV20-1,CSASPSGKIDTQYF,TGCAGTGCTAGCCCTAGCGGGAAGATAGATACGCAGTATTTT